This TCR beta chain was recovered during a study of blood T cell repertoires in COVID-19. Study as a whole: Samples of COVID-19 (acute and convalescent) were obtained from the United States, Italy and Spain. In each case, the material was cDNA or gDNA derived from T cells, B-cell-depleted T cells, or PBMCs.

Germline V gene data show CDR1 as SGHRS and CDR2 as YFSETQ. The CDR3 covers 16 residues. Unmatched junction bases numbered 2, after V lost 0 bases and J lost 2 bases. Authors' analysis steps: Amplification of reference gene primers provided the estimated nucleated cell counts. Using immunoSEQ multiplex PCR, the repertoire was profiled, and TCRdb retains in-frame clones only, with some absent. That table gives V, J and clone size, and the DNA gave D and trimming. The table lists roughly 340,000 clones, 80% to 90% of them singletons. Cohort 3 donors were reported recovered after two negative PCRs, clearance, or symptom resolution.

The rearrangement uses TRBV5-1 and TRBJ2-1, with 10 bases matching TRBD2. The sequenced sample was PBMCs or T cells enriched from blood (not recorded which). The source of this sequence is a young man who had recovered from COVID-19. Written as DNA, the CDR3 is TGCGCCAGCAGCTTGGCAGCGGGGGGGCCCTACAATGAGCAGTTCTTC. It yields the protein CASSLAAGGPYNEQFF.